This T cell receptor (beta chain) appears in the sequencing data of a study of CD8 T cells in ankylosing spondylitis. Study-wide results and caveats: The study looked at matched synovial fluid samples from ankylosing spondylitis patients. Disease-linked clones were reported to be significantly enriched there. Seemingly characteristic of ankylosing spondylitis blood was a TCR beta motif consisting of eight highly homologous variants. Earlier authors reported some of these motif variants in reactive arthritis synovial fluid and blood.

TCRdb reanalysed the 5' RACE reads using MiXCR and keeps one entry per CDR3 protein. The sample lists a few hundred thousand distinct CDR3 sequences; around 24% were seen once. This clonotype appeared a few times. As yet, its antigen is unknown. The sequence was obtained from a male donor with ankylosing spondylitis. Material: blood, either unsorted or a sorted T cell fraction (not recorded which).

The CDR3 DNA is TGTGCCAGCAGCCACACTAGCGGGAGGTCAGATACGCAGTATTTT. The encoded protein is CASSHTSGRSDTQYF. The V call is TRBV7-2, the J call TRBJ2-3; 12 bases agree with TRBD2. V dropped 5 bases and J dropped 4; count of bases not matched to a gene: 4. The CDR3 spans 15 residues. Looked up from germline, CDR1 is SGHTA and CDR2 is FQGNSA.